These 12 T cell receptor beta chains share one sample of origin, sequenced in a study of T cells in Graves' hyperthyroidism and ophthalmopathy. Amplified TCR beta CDR3 regions came from RNA transcripts. An initial round of RT-PCR targeting the TCR CDR3 relied on the HTBI primer set. TCRdb itself ran the multiplex PCR reads through MiXCR, one entry per CDR3 protein. The sample has roughly 800,000 distinct CDR3 sequences, 38% seen once. The sequenced sample was blood. These receptor sequences come from a man in his late teens or twenties with Graves' hyperthyroidism.

This clonotype was seen repeatedly, ten times or more. This chain uses TRBV7-3 with TRBJ1-1; 8 bases align to TRBD1. The CDR3 has 14 residues. V trimming: 5 bases; J trimming: 4 bases; junction bases outside the gene matches: 6. The V gene's germline CDR1 is SGHTA and CDR2 FQGTGA. The DNA of the CDR3 is TGTGCCAGCAGCCTGGACAGGGAGGGCACTGAAGCTTTCTTT. Protein sequence: CASSLDREGTEAFF.

This clonotype appeared a few times. For the CDR3, the DNA is TGTGCCAGCAGCTTAGTGGGGGGGGGCCGTTGGTGGGACGAGCAGTACTTC. The encoded protein is CASSLVGGGRWWDEQYF. The chain joins TRBV7-8 to TRBJ2-7; TRBD2 is a possible D gene (7 bases). The CDR3 sequence is 17 residues long. Germline V lookup: CDR1 SGHVS, CDR2 FQNEAQ. Trimming removed 1 base from V and 5 bases from J, with 21 bases in between.

The J gene is TRBJ1-5, the V gene TRBV6-1; 9 nucleotides align to TRBD1. Germline V gene sequence: CDR1 MNHNS, CDR2 SASEGT. Losses at the gene ends were 7 bases for V and 4 bases for J; bases not matched to a gene: 8. This CDR3 comprises 15 residues. The CDR3 reads CASNPGQGKNQPQHF. CDR3 DNA sequence: TGTGCCAGCAACCCGGGACAGGGAAAGAATCAGCCCCAGCATTTT.

The chain links TRBV10-3 to TRBJ1-1; D might be TRBD1 (5 bases). The CDR3 contains 15 residues. V was shortened by 5 bases and J by 0 bases, with 13 bases between the two germline ends. Looked up from germline, CDR1 is ENHRY and CDR2 is SYGVKD. The CDR3 spells CAISPRDPLNTEAFF. In DNA form, the CDR3 reads TGTGCCATCAGTCCCCGGGACCCTCTGAACACTGAAGCTTTCTTT.

The rearrangement joins TRBV6-5 to TRBJ2-2; 7 bases agree with TRBD1. Losses at the gene ends were 4 bases for V and 10 bases for J; bases not matched to a gene: 12. The CDR3 is 15 amino acids. From germline, CDR1 is MNHEY and CDR2 SVGAGI. This CDR3 reads CASSSRTGSTAELFF. The CDR3 coding sequence is TGTGCCAGCAGTTCCCGGACAGGTTCTACGGCGGAGCTGTTTTTT.

This clonotype was observed many times. The rearrangement joins TRBV7-3 to TRBJ1-2, with a weak D call TRBD1 (6 bases). Germline assignment: CDR1 SGHTA and CDR2 FQGTGA. V gave up 1 base and J gave up 1 base, with 10 bases separating them. The CDR3 consists of 15 residues. The CDR3 loop is CASSLNRGFNYGYTF. The CDR3 DNA follows: TGTGCCAGCAGCTTAAATAGGGGGTTTAACTATGGCTACACCTTC.

The table lists this clonotype with a few counts. The chain carries TRBV4-1 and TRBJ1-6, with no clear D. V was pared by 1 base and J by 10 bases, with 8 bases between. Germline loops: CDR1 MGHRA, CDR2 YSYEKL. This CDR3 has 13 amino acids. CDR3 in DNA: TGCGCCAGCAGCCAAGGCAGGCGGTCACCCCTCCACTTT. Translation: CASSQGRRSPLHF.

In its sample, this clonotype was seen many times. CDR3 residues: CAVLRPGATEAFF. The CDR3 nucleotides read TGTGCCGTCTTGAGACCGGGTGCTACTGAAGCTTTCTTT. The rearrangement links TRBV10-3 to TRBJ1-1; D is unclear. V lost 11 bases to trimming and J lost 5 bases, with 18 bases between them. Germline V gives CDR1 ENHRY, CDR2 SYGVKD. This CDR3 contains 13 residues.

This clonotype has ten or more counts. The chain carries TRBV7-2 and TRBJ2-7; D remains ambiguous. Trimming took off 1 base at V and 3 bases at J, with 7 bases between the two ends. The CDR3 has 13 amino acids. Germline CDR1 is SGHTA and CDR2 is FQGNSA. The CDR3 DNA is TGTGCCAGCAGCTTAGAACCCTTCTACGAGCAGTACTTC. Translated: CASSLEPFYEQYF.

This clonotype came up a few times. This rearrangement joins TRBV5-6 to TRBJ2-5; 9 nucleotides line up with TRBD2. Germline-derived CDR1 and CDR2 are SGHDT and YYEEEE. CDR3 size: 15 residues. V shed 4 bases, J shed 3 bases, and the junction held 7 bases outside the gene matches. The CDR3 nucleotides are TGTGCCAGCAGCGGGCGGACTAGCGTGGAAGAGACCCAGTACTTC. Translation gives CASSGRTSVEETQYF.

Points on this clonotype: This sequence may be a read error, since a much larger clone differs from it by one base. The chain carries TRBV5-1 and TRBJ2-5; D is tentatively TRBD1 or TRBD2 (5 bases each). The CDR3 contains 15 residues. The germline CDR1 and CDR2 sequences are SGHRS and YFSETQ. The CDR3 region is CARSLSGRYQETQYF. CDR3 DNA sequence: TGCGCCAGAAGCTTGTCGGGGCGGTACCAAGAGACCCAGTACTTC.

Only a few counts were recorded for this clonotype. The chain carries TRBV6-5 and TRBJ1-1; 11 bases line up with TRBD1. The germline V gene encodes CDR1 MNHEY and CDR2 SVGAGI. This CDR3 contains 14 residues. Unmatched junction bases numbered 6, after V lost 8 bases and J lost 4 bases. The CDR3 loop is CASRTGTGGTEAFF. The CDR3 DNA is TGTGCCAGCCGGACCGGGACAGGGGGCACTGAAGCTTTCTTT.